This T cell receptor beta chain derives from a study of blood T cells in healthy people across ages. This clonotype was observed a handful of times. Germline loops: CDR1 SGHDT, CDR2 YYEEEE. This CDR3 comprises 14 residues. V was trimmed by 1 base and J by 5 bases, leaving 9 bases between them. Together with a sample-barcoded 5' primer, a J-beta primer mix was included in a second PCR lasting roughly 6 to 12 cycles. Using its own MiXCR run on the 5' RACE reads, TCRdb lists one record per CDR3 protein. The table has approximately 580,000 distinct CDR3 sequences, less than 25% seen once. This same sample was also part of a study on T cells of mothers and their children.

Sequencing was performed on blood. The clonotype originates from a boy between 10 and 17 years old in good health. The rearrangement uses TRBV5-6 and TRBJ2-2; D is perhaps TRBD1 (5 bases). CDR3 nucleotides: TGTGCCAGCAGCTTGTGGCGGACAACCGGGGAGCTGTTTTTT. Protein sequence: CASSLWRTTGELFF. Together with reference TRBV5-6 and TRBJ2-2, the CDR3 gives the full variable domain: DAGVTQSPTHLIKTRGQQVTLRCSPKSGHDTVSWYQQALGQGPQFIFQYYEEEERQRGNFPDRFSGHQFPNYSSELNVNALLLGDSALYLCASSLWRTTGELFFGEGSRLTVL.